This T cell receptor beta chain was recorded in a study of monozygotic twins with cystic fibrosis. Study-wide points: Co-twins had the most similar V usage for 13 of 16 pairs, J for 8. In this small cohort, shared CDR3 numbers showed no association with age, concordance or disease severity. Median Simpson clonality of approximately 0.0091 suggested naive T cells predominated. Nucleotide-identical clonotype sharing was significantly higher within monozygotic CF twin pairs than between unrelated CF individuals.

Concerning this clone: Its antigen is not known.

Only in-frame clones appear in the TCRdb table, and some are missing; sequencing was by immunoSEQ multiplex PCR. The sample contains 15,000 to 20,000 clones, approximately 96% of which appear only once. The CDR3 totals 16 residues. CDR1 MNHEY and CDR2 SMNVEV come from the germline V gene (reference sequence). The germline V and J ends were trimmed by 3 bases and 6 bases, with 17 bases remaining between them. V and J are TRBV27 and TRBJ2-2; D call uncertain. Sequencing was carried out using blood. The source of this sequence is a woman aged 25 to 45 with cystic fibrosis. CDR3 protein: CASSFLLQERPGELFF. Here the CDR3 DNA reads TGTGCCAGCAGTTTCTTGTTGCAGGAAAGACCCGGGGAGCTGTTTTTT.